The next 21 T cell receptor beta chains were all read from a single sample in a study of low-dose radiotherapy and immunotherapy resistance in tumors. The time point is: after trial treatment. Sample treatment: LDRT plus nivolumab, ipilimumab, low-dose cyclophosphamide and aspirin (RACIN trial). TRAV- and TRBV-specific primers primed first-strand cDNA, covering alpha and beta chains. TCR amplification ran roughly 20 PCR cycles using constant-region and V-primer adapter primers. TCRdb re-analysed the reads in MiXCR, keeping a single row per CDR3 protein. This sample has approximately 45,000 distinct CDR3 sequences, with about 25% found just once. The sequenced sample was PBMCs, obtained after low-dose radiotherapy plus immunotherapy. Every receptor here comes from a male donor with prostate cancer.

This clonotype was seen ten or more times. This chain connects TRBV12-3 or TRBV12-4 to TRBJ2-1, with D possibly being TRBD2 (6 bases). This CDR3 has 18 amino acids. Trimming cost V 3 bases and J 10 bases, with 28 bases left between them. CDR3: CASSFAQGSQTSSGEQFF. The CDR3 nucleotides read TGTGCCAGCAGTTTTGCGCAGGGCAGCCAGACCAGCAGCGGGGAGCAGTTCTTC.

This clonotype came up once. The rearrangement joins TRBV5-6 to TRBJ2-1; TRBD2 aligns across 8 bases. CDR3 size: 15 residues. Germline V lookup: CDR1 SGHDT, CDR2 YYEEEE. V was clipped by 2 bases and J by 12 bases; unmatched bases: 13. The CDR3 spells CASSLDRTSTSLQFF. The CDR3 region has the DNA TGTGCCAGCAGCTTAGACCGGACTAGCACATCACTGCAGTTCTTC.

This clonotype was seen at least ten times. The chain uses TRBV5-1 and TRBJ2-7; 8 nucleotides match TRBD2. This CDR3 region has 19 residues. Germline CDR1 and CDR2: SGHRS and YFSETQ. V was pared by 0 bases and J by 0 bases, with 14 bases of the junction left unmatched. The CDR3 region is CASSLGYRQTSASSYEQYF. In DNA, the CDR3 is TGCGCCAGCAGCTTGGGGTATCGTCAGACTAGCGCTAGCTCCTACGAGCAGTACTTC.

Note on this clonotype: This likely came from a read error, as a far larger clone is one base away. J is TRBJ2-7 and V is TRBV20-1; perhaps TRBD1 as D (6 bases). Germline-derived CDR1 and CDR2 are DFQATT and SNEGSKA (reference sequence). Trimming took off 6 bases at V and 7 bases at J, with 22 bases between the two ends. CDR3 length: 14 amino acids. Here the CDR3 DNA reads TGCAGTGCCCCCGCACTGGGGGCTCTGGGTGAGCAGTACTTC. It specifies CSAPALGALGEQYF.

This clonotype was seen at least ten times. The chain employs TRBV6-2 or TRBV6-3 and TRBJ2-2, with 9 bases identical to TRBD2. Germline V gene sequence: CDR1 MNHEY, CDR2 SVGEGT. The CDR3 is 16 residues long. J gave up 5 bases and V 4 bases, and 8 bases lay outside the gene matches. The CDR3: CASSSSGVGRTGELFF. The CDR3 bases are TGTGCCAGCAGTTCTAGCGGGGTTGGGAGGACCGGGGAGCTGTTTTTT.

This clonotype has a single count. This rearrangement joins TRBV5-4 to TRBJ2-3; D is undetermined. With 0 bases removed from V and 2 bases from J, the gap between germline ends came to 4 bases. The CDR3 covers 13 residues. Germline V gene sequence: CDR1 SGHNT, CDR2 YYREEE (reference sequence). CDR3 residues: CASSLENTDTQYF. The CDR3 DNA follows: TGTGCCAGCAGCTTGGAGAACACAGATACGCAGTATTTT.

CDR3 DNA sequence: TGCGCCAGCAGCTACGGGACAGGGGGTCGGGAGCAGTACTTC. Translated: CASSYGTGGREQYF. The rearrangement uses TRBV5-1 and TRBJ2-7, with TRBD1 matching over 11 bases. From germline, CDR1 is SGHRS and CDR2 YFSETQ. The V segment lost 3 bases and the J segment 7 bases; nucleotides outside the gene matches: 6. CDR3 length: 14 amino acids.

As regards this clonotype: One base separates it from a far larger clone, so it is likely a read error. CDR3 sequence reads: CASGTSGSYSYNEQYF. The CDR3 nucleotides read TGCGCCAGCGGGACTAGCGGGAGCTACTCCTACAATGAGCAGTACTTC. The chain has TRBV5-1 and TRBJ2-7; the match to TRBD2 covers 14 bases. Germline lookup yields CDR1 SGHRS and CDR2 YFSETQ. The CDR3 runs to 16 residues. Trimming took 7 bases from V and 7 from J; bases not matched to a gene: 13. The full variable domain, rest sourced from reference TRBV5-1 and TRBJ2-7, is KAGVTQTPRYLIKTRGQQVTLSCSPISGHRSVSWYQQTPGQGLQFLFEYFSETQRNKGNFPGRFSGRQFSNSRSEMNVSTLELGDSALYLCASGTSGSYSYNEQYFGPGTRLTVT.

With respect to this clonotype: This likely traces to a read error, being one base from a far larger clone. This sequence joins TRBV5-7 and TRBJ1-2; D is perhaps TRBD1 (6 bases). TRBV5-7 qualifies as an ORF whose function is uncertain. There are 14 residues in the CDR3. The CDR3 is CACRQRGEYGGYTF. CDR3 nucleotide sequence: TGTGCCTGCAGACAGAGGGGGGAATACGGTGGCTACACCTTC.

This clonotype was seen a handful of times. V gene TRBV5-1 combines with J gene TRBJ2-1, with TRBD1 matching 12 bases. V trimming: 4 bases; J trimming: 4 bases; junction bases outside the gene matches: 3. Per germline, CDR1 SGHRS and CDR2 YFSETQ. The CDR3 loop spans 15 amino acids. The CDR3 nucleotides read TGCGCCAGCAGCGGGGACAGGGGGCCATACAATGAGCAGTTCTTC. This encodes CASSGDRGPYNEQFF.

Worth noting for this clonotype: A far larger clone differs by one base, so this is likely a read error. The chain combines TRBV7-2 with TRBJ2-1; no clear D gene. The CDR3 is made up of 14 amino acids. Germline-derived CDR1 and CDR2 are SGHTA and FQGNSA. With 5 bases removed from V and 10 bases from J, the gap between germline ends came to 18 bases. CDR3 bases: TGTGCCAGCAGCCCTAGGTGGCAACCCTACGAGCAGTTCTTC. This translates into CASSPRWQPYEQFF.

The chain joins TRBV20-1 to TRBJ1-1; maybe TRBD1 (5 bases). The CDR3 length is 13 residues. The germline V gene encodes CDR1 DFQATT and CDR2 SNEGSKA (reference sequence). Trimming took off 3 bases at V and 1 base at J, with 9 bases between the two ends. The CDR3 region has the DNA TGCAGTGCTAGTAGAGGGGAGAACACTGAAGCTTTCTTT. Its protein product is CSASRGENTEAFF.

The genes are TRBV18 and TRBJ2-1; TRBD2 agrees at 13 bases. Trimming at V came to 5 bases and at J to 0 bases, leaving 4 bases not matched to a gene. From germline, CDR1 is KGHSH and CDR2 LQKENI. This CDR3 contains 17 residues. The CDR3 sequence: CASSSWTSGGSYNEQFF. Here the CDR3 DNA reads TGTGCCAGCTCATCGTGGACTAGCGGGGGCTCCTACAATGAGCAGTTCTTC.

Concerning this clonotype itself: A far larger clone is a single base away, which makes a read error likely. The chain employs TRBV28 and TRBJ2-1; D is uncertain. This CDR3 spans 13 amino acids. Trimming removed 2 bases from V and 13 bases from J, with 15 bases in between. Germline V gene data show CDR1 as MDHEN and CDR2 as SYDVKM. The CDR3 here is CASSLTGRETQFF. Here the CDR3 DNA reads TGTGCCAGCAGTTTAACCGGGCGCGAGACCCAGTTCTTC. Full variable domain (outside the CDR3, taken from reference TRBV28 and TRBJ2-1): DVKVTQSSRYLVKRTGEKVFLECVQDMDHENMFWYRQDPGLGLRLIYFSYDVKMKEKGDIPEGYSVSREKKERFSLILESASTNQTSMYLCASSLTGRETQFFGPGTRLTVL.

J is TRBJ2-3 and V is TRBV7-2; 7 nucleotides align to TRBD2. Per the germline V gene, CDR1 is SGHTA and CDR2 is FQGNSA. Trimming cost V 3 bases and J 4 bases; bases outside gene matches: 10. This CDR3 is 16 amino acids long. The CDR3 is CASSLGEGRRSDTQYF. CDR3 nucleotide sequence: TGTGCCAGCAGCTTGGGGGAGGGCCGTAGGTCAGATACGCAGTATTTT.

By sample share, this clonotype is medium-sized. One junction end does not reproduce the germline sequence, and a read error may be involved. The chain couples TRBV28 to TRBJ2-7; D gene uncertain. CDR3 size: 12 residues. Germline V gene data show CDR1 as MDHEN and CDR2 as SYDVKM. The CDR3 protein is CASSHTSSEQYF. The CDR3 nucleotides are TGTGCCAGCAGTCATACCTCCTCCGAGCAGTACTTC.

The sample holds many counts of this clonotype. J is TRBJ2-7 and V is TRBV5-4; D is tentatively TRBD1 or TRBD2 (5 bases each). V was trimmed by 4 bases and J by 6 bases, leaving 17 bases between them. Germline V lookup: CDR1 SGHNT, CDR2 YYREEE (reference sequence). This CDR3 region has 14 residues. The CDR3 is CASSPGGSRAEQYF. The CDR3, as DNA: TGTGCCAGCAGCCCTGGAGGTTCCAGGGCCGAGCAGTACTTC.

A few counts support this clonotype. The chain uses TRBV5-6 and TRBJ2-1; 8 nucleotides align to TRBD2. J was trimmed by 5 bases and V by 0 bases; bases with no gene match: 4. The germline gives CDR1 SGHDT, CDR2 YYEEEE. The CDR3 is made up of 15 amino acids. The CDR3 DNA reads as TGTGCCAGCAGCTTGGTGCGGGGGGCCCACAATGAGCAGTTCTTC. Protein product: CASSLVRGAHNEQFF.

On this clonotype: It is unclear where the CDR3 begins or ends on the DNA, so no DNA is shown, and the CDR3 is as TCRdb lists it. CDR3 sequence reads: CSVGTGIPGANVPTF. The chain uses TRBV29-1 and TRBJ2-6; TRBD1 is the table's D call and was not checked against the DNA. A total of 15 residues make up the CDR3, ends included. Germline CDR1 is SQVTM and CDR2 is ANQGSEA.

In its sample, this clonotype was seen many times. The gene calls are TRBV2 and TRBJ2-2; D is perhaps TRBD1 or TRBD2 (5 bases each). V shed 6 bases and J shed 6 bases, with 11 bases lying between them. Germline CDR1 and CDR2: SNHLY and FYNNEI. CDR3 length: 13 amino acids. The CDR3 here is CASRAGTSGELFF. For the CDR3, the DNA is TGTGCCAGCAGAGCTGGGACCTCCGGGGAGCTGTTTTTT.

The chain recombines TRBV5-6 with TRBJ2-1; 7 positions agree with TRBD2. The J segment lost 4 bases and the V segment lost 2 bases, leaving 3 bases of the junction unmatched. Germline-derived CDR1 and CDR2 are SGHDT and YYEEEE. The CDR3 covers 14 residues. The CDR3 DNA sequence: TGTGCCAGCAGCTTCGGGACTACATACAATGAGCAGTTCTTC. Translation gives CASSFGTTYNEQFF.